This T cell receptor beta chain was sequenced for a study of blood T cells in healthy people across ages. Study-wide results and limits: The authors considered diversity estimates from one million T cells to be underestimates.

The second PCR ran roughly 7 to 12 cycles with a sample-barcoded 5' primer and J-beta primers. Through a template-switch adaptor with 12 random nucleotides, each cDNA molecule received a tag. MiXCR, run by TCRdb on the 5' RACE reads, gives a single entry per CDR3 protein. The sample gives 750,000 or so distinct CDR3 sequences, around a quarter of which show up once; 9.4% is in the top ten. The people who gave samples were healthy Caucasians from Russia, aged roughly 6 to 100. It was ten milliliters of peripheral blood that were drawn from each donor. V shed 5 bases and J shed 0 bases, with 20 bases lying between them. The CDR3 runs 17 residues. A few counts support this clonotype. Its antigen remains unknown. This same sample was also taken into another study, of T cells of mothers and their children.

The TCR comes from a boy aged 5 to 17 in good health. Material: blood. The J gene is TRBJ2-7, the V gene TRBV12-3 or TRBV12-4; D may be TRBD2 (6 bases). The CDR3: CASSPSSGGLYSYEQYF. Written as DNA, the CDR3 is TGTGCCAGCAGTCCCTCCAGCGGAGGGCTGTACTCCTACGAGCAGTACTTC.